At least ten counts were recorded for the clone carrying this TCR beta chain. Its specificity is unknown. The sample comes from a study of CD8 T cells in ankylosing spondylitis. Findings and limits, study-wide: Clones linked to the disease showed a CD8+ phenotype. They occurred at relatively low frequencies in peripheral blood.

TCRdb recomputed calls from the 5' RACE reads with MiXCR, one row per CDR3 protein. The sample lists 150,000 to 200,000 distinct CDR3 sequences; 13% were seen once. From germline, CDR1 is DFQATT and CDR2 SNEGSKA (reference sequence). The V and J ends lost 5 bases and 1 base respectively, with 10 bases between them. The CDR3 consists of 13 residues. This chain connects TRBV20-1 to TRBJ2-3; D uncertain. The receptor was derived from a female donor with ankylosing spondylitis or in good health (not recorded which). The sequencing input was blood, either unsorted or a sorted T cell fraction (not recorded which). CDR3 DNA sequence: TGCAGTGCTCAGCCATCTGGCACAGATACGCAGTATTTT. Translation: CSAQPSGTDTQYF.